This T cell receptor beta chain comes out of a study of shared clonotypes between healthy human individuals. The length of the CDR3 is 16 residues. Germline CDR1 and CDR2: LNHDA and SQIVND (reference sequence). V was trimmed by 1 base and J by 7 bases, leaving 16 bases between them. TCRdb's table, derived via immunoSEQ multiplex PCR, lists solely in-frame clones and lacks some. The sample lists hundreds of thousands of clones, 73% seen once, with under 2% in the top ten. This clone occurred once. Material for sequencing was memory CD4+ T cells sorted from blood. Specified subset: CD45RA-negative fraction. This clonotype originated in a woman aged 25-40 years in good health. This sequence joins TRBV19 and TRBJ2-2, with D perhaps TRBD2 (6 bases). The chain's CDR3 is CASSIGGGSIGGELFF. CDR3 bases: TGTGCCAGTAGTATAGGAGGAGGGAGTATAGGCGGGGAGCTGTTTTTT.